The 32 T cell receptor beta chains presented below share a single source sample, sequenced in a study of T cells after yellow fever vaccination. TCRdb itself ran the 5' RACE reads through MiXCR, one entry per CDR3 protein. In the table there are approximately 550,000 distinct CDR3 sequences, roughly 21% of which are singletons. This material consisted of PBMCs, taken 15 days after the yellow fever booster vaccination. These TCRs come from a man between 25 and 39 years old who received the YFV17D yellow fever vaccine.

This chain links TRBV6-1 with TRBJ2-5; D ambiguous. The germline V and J ends were trimmed by 8 bases and 1 base, with 14 bases remaining between them. This CDR3 has 14 residues. The germline V gene encodes CDR1 MNHNS and CDR2 SASEGT. The CDR3 protein is CASLFGGVQETQYF. In nucleotides, the CDR3 is TGTGCCAGCCTATTTGGTGGGGTCCAAGAGACCCAGTACTTC.

This clonotype was seen more than once but under ten times. The chain links TRBV3-1 to TRBJ2-3; TRBD1 aligns across 7 bases. The V and J ends lost 1 base and 6 bases, in that order; junction bases with no gene match: 4. Germline-derived CDR1 and CDR2 are LGHDT and YNNKEL (reference sequence). This CDR3 comprises 14 residues. CDR3 in DNA: TGTGCCAGCAGCCAAGGGACAGGAGTGGATACGCAGTATTTT. It translates to CASSQGTGVDTQYF.

In this sample, this clonotype turned up a few times. This rearrangement joins TRBV28 to TRBJ1-4; 9 bases map to TRBD1. Germline values: CDR1 MDHEN, CDR2 SYDVKM. This CDR3 has 15 residues. V was pared by 6 bases and J by 8 bases, with 10 bases of the junction left unmatched. The CDR3 DNA reads TGTGCCAGCAGACCAGGACAGGGGCCCAGGGAAAAACTGTTTTTT. This translates into CASRPGQGPREKLFF.

This clonotype was observed a few times. The rearrangement links TRBV15 to TRBJ2-3, with D possibly being TRBD2 (6 bases). CDR3 length equals 17 residues. Trimming cost V 0 bases and J 2 bases, with 15 bases left between them. Per germline, CDR1 LNHNV and CDR2 YYDKDF (reference sequence). In nucleotides, the CDR3 is TGTGCCACCAGCAGAGATGGAGGGAGCGGATACACAGATACGCAGTATTTT. Translated, it gives CATSRDGGSGYTDTQYF.

The sample holds a few counts of this clonotype. The chain carries TRBV10-3 and TRBJ2-1; no reliable D call. CDR3 length equals 11 residues. V lost 2 bases and J lost 5, with 1 base in between. Looked up from germline, CDR1 is ENHRY and CDR2 is SYGVKD. CDR3 DNA: TGTGCCATCAGTGAGAACAATGAGCAGTTCTTC. It is translated as CAISENNEQFF.

In its sample, this clonotype was seen a few times. The J gene is TRBJ2-3, the V gene TRBV10-3; D may correspond to TRBD1 or TRBD2 (6 bases each). This CDR3 contains 16 residues. The V gene lost 4 bases and the J gene lost 1 base, with 15 bases spanning the gap. In germline, CDR1 is ENHRY, CDR2 SYGVKD. Written as DNA, the CDR3 is TGTGCCATCAGTGGTCAGGGGTCGGGAGGCACAGATACGCAGTATTTT. Translating gives CAISGQGSGGTDTQYF.

The chain is built from TRBV6-1 and TRBJ2-3; 7 bases map to TRBD2. Germline V gene data show CDR1 as MNHNS and CDR2 as SASEGT. Trimming took 8 bases from V and 6 from J; bases not matched to a gene: 14. The CDR3 runs 15 residues. Here the CDR3 reads CASRGGAGRVDTQYF. CDR3 in DNA: TGTGCCAGCCGTGGGGGAGCGGGGCGAGTTGATACGCAGTATTTT.

The chain joins TRBV20-1 to TRBJ2-7; maybe TRBD2 (7 bases). With 6 bases removed from V and 4 bases from J, the gap between germline ends came to 19 bases. CDR1 is DFQATT, CDR2 SNEGSKA, per germline (reference sequence). This CDR3 spans 14 amino acids. The chain's CDR3 is CSALNREGGYEQYF. The DNA for the CDR3 is TGCAGTGCCCTGAACAGGGAGGGGGGATACGAGCAGTACTTC.

The chain carries TRBV20-1 and TRBJ2-1, with 14 positions matching TRBD2. Germline trimming cut 3 bases from V and 6 bases from J; bases unmatched to any gene: 4. The germline gives CDR1 DFQATT, CDR2 SNEGSKA (reference sequence). The CDR3 sequence is 15 residues long. CDR3 sequence reads: CSARKGLAGGNEQFF. The CDR3 DNA sequence: TGCAGTGCTAGGAAAGGACTAGCGGGAGGCAATGAGCAGTTCTTC.

The chain recombines TRBV29-1 with TRBJ1-1; D unclear. The ends were cut back, 4 bases at V and 4 bases at J, with 13 bases in the middle. Germline V gives CDR1 SQVTM, CDR2 ANQGSEA. The CDR3 covers 13 residues. CDR3 residues: CSVGTPMGTEAFF. For the CDR3, the DNA is TGCAGCGTTGGCACCCCCATGGGCACTGAAGCTTTCTTT. Complete variable domain (other parts from reference TRBV29-1 and TRBJ1-1): SAVISQKPSRDICQRGTSLTIQCQVDSQVTMMFWYRQQPGQSLTLIATANQGSEATYESGFVIDKFPISRPNLTFSTLTVSNMSPEDSSIYLCSVGTPMGTEAFFGQGTRLTVV.

This clonotype appeared a few times. The gene calls are TRBV30 and TRBJ2-1; 14 bases are a match to TRBD2. Germline trimming cut 3 bases from V and 8 bases from J; bases unmatched to any gene: 12. The V gene's germline CDR1 is GTSNPN and CDR2 SVGIG (reference sequence). The CDR3 sequence is 17 residues long. The chain's CDR3 is CAWRAGTSGRSMYEQFF. CDR3 bases: TGTGCCTGGAGAGCAGGGACTAGCGGGAGATCAATGTATGAGCAGTTCTTC.

This clonotype was detected only a few times. The rearrangement links TRBV7-8 to TRBJ2-2; a weak D match, TRBD2 (5 bases). Germline assignment: CDR1 SGHVS and CDR2 FQNEAQ. The CDR3 is 14 amino acids. V was trimmed by 5 bases and J by 5 bases, leaving 12 bases between them. The CDR3 is CASSPRRPTGELFF. CDR3 in DNA: TGTGCCAGCAGCCCACGGAGGCCGACCGGGGAGCTGTTTTTT.

This clonotype was counted a few times. The chain recombines TRBV20-1 with TRBJ1-5, with D possibly being TRBD1 (6 bases). The V and J ends lost 0 bases and 7 bases respectively, with 13 bases between them. The CDR3 runs to 14 residues. Germline V gives CDR1 DFQATT, CDR2 SNEGSKA (reference sequence). CDR3 region: CSARDQGGGQPQHF. CDR3 DNA: TGCAGTGCTAGAGATCAAGGGGGTGGACAGCCCCAGCATTTT.

A few counts support this clonotype. Written as DNA, the CDR3 is TGTGCCAGCACCCCCAAGGGGTACCAAGAGACCCAGTACTTC. Its protein is CASTPKGYQETQYF. This rearrangement joins TRBV28 to TRBJ2-5; D might be TRBD1 (5 bases). Germline-derived CDR1 and CDR2 are MDHEN and SYDVKM. The CDR3 spans 14 residues. V shed 7 bases and J shed 0 bases, with 12 bases lying between them.

This clonotype occurred a few times. The rearrangement links TRBV7-2 to TRBJ2-1; D possibly uses TRBD1 or TRBD2 (5 bases each). This CDR3 has 16 amino acids. Trimming removed 5 bases at V and 7 bases at J, with 21 bases between. Germline V lookup: CDR1 SGHTA, CDR2 FQGNSA. As DNA, the CDR3 is TGTGCCAGCAGCCCCATCGGGACGGTCGGTGGGAATGAGCAGTTCTTC. Amino acids: CASSPIGTVGGNEQFF. Variable domain in full (rest from reference TRBV7-2 and TRBJ2-1): GAGVSQSPSNKVTEKGKDVELRCDPISGHTALYWYRQSLGQGLEFLIYFQGNSAPDKSGLPSDRFSAERTGGSVSTLTIQRTQQEDSAVYLCASSPIGTVGGNEQFFGPGTRLTVL.

V usage is TRBV20-1 and J usage is TRBJ2-1; possibly TRBD1 or TRBD2 for D (5 bases each). The ends were cut back, 6 bases at V and 3 bases at J, with 15 bases in the middle. The germline V gene has CDR1 DFQATT and CDR2 SNEGSKA (reference sequence). The CDR3 is made up of 14 amino acids. The CDR3 coding sequence is TGCAGTGCGAAATTCGGGACGGACTACAATGAGCAGTTCTTC. Translated: CSAKFGTDYNEQFF.

This clonotype appeared a few times. This chain links TRBV5-1 with TRBJ2-7; D not resolved. Germline CDR1 and CDR2: SGHRS and YFSETQ. Deletions cut 4 bases from V and 5 bases from J, with 10 bases between. CDR3 length: 12 amino acids. The CDR3 reads CASSGMKDEQYF. The DNA of the CDR3 is TGCGCCAGCAGCGGCATGAAGGACGAGCAGTACTTC.

This clonotype turned up a few times. The rearrangement joins TRBV20-1 to TRBJ2-4; 13 bases line up with TRBD2. CDR3 size: 14 residues. Germline V gives CDR1 DFQATT, CDR2 SNEGSKA (reference sequence). The J segment lost 7 bases and the V segment lost 5 bases, leaving 5 bases of the junction unmatched. The CDR3 DNA sequence: TGCAGTGCTTACGGGACTAGCGGGAAGAACATTCAGTACTTC. This sequence encodes CSAYGTSGKNIQYF.

The chain links TRBV12-3 or TRBV12-4 to TRBJ1-5; 7 bases fit TRBD1. J lost 2 bases, V lost 6 bases, and 7 bases had no gene match. CDR3 size: 15 residues. CDR3 in amino acids: CASRNRGPGNQPQHF. DNA of the CDR3: TGTGCCAGCAGAAACAGGGGACCAGGCAATCAGCCCCAGCATTTT.

This clonotype was seen at least ten times. The chain carries TRBV28 and TRBJ2-1; 7 bases line up with TRBD1. The CDR3 is made up of 18 amino acids. Losses at the gene ends were 3 bases for V and 4 bases for J; bases not matched to a gene: 15. Germline lookup yields CDR1 MDHEN and CDR2 SYDVKM. CDR3 DNA sequence: TGTGCCAGCAGTTTGGTTGAAACCTGGGACAGTAGGTACAATGAGCAGTTCTTC. It codes for CASSLVETWDSRYNEQFF.

This clonotype was detected a few times. The J gene is TRBJ2-7, the V gene TRBV20-1; D remains ambiguous. V was pared by 0 bases and J by 4 bases, with 7 bases between. This CDR3 has 12 residues. Germline assignment: CDR1 DFQATT and CDR2 SNEGSKA (reference sequence). The CDR3, as DNA: TGCAGTGCTAGAGATGTGGGGTACGAGCAGTACTTC. It encodes CSARDVGYEQYF.

This clonotype was found a few times. The chain joins TRBV5-6 to TRBJ2-7; possibly TRBD2 for D (5 bases). V lost 1 base and J lost 2, with 19 bases in between. CDR1 and CDR2 from the germline V gene are SGHDT and YYEEEE. The CDR3 is made up of 17 amino acids. DNA of the CDR3: TGTGCCAGCAGCTTGTCCCCCAACCGGGATTACGCCTACGAGCAGTACTTC. Its translation is CASSLSPNRDYAYEQYF. The full variable domain, with the rest looked up from reference TRBV5-6 and TRBJ2-7, is DAGVTQSPTHLIKTRGQQVTLRCSPKSGHDTVSWYQQALGQGPQFIFQYYEEEERQRGNFPDRFSGHQFPNYSSELNVNALLLGDSALYLCASSLSPNRDYAYEQYFGPGTRLTVT.

The J gene is TRBJ2-3, the V gene TRBV10-3; TRBD2 agrees at 10 bases. Germline loops: CDR1 ENHRY, CDR2 SYGVKD. The CDR3 loop spans 14 amino acids. V dropped 5 bases and J dropped 6; count of bases not matched to a gene: 5. This CDR3 is CAISSTSGIDTQYF. CDR3 in DNA: TGTGCCATCAGTTCAACTAGCGGGATTGATACGCAGTATTTT.

This clonotype was seen more than once but under ten times. The rearrangement joins TRBV6-2 or TRBV6-3 to TRBJ2-1; 7 nucleotides match TRBD1. V was clipped by 3 bases and J by 5 bases; unmatched bases: 13. Germline CDR1 MNHEY, CDR2 SVGEGT. CDR3 length: 17 amino acids. CDR3 loop: CASSYYGSGTANNEQFF. The CDR3 nucleotides read TGTGCCAGCAGTTATTACGGGTCGGGGACAGCTAACAATGAGCAGTTCTTC.

Comment on this clonotype: This CDR3 is missing its conserved last phenylalanine or tryptophan, likely due to a read error. The CDR3 DNA is TGTGCCAGCAGCTTAGGGGGAGAAGGGGCCCAGTACCTC. Amino acids: CASSLGGEGAQYL. This chain joins TRBV7-9 and TRBJ2-5; tentatively, D is TRBD1 or TRBD2 (5 bases each). Trimming removed 1 base from V and 9 bases from J, with 12 bases in between. The CDR3 extends over 13 amino acids. Germline V gene sequence: CDR1 SEHNR, CDR2 FQNEAQ (reference sequence).

This clonotype was counted a few times. The rearrangement uses TRBV5-4 and TRBJ2-3, with D possibly matching TRBD2 (5 bases). Germline V gives CDR1 SGHNT, CDR2 YYREEE (reference sequence). The CDR3 is 15 amino acids. Trimming took off 2 bases at V and 6 bases at J, with 16 bases between the two ends. CDR3 loop: CASSFDPSGLDTQYF. The CDR3 DNA reads as TGTGCCAGCAGCTTCGACCCTTCTGGACTTGATACGCAGTATTTT.

The rearrangement uses TRBV19 and TRBJ1-6, with D possibly TRBD1 on 6 matching bases. V was pared by 6 bases and J by 13 bases, with 16 bases between. This CDR3 comprises 13 residues. Germline V gene sequence: CDR1 LNHDA, CDR2 SQIVND (reference sequence). The CDR3 bases are TGTGCCAGTAGAACCGGGACAAAAGCCCCCCTCCACTTT. This encodes CASRTGTKAPLHF.

This clonotype was picked up a small number of times. CDR3: CASSPQEGSYNEQFF. In DNA form, the CDR3 reads TGTGCCAGCAGCCCCCAGGAGGGCTCCTACAATGAGCAGTTCTTC. This chain links TRBV7-8 with TRBJ2-1, with a possible D match to TRBD2 (6 bases). The CDR3 is 15 residues long. V was cut by 5 bases and J by 0 bases, with 11 bases left in between. The germline V gene encodes CDR1 SGHVS and CDR2 FQNEAQ. Full variable domain (outside the CDR3, taken from reference TRBV7-8 and TRBJ2-1): GAGVSQSPRYKVAKRGQDVALRCDPISGHVSLFWYQQALGQGPEFLTYFQNEAQLDKSGLPSDRFFAERPEGSVSTLKIQRTQQEDSAVYLCASSPQEGSYNEQFFGPGTRLTVL.

This clonotype was picked up a small number of times. This sequence joins TRBV5-1 and TRBJ2-6; TRBD1 might be the D (5 bases). V lost 4 bases and J lost 3, with 11 bases in between. This CDR3 comprises 15 residues. Per the germline V gene, CDR1 is SGHRS and CDR2 is YFSETQ. This chain's CDR3 is CASSVRDLGANVLTF. For the CDR3, the DNA is TGCGCCAGCAGCGTCAGGGATCTTGGGGCCAACGTCCTGACTTTC.

The chain is built from TRBV20-1 and TRBJ2-7; 11 bases line up with TRBD2. The CDR3 contains 15 residues. J lost 0 bases, V lost 6 bases, and 7 bases had no gene match. Germline V gene data show CDR1 as DFQATT and CDR2 as SNEGSKA (reference sequence). This CDR3 is CSALGTSGRSYEQYF. The CDR3 DNA is TGCAGTGCCCTCGGGACTAGCGGACGCTCCTACGAGCAGTACTTC.

The gene calls are TRBV6-5 and TRBJ2-1, with 14 bases aligning to TRBD2. Germline V gene data show CDR1 as MNHEY and CDR2 as SVGAGI. V gave up 1 base and J gave up 6 bases; unmatched junction bases: 5. This CDR3 comprises 17 residues. CDR3 residues: CASSYYPGLAGGNEQFF. The DNA of the CDR3 is TGTGCCAGCAGTTACTACCCCGGACTAGCGGGAGGCAATGAGCAGTTCTTC.

V usage is TRBV6-2 or TRBV6-3 and J usage is TRBJ2-3, with unresolved D. Trimming stripped 5 bases from V and 4 bases from J, with 13 bases between. The CDR3 totals 14 residues. Germline V lookup: CDR1 MNHEY, CDR2 SVGEGT. The CDR3: CASSTHRVADTQYF. As DNA, the CDR3 is TGTGCCAGCAGTACCCACCGAGTGGCAGATACGCAGTATTTT.